This T cell receptor beta chain was recorded in a study of T cells and Merkel cell carcinoma outcomes. Sequenced by immunoSEQ multiplex PCR; TCRdb stores in-frame clones only, minus some. The sample includes 2,000 to 2,500 clones, roughly 89% of them seen just once. Details on this clone: Antigen specificity is unknown.

Overall study findings and caveats: Reportedly, T-cell repertoire with density predicts Merkel cell carcinoma outcomes.

The CDR3 sequence is 14 residues long. With 5 bases clipped from V and 6 bases from J, the junction kept 3 bases outside the gene matches. Germline CDR1 is MDHEN and CDR2 is SYDVKM. Source material: tumor tissue from Merkel cell carcinoma. This chain joins TRBV28 and TRBJ2-1; 11 nucleotides align to TRBD2. The clonotype comes from a human donor with Merkel cell carcinoma. CDR3: CASSRTSGRNEQFF. The CDR3 nucleotides read TGTGCCAGCAGTAGGACTAGCGGGCGCAATGAGCAGTTCTTC.